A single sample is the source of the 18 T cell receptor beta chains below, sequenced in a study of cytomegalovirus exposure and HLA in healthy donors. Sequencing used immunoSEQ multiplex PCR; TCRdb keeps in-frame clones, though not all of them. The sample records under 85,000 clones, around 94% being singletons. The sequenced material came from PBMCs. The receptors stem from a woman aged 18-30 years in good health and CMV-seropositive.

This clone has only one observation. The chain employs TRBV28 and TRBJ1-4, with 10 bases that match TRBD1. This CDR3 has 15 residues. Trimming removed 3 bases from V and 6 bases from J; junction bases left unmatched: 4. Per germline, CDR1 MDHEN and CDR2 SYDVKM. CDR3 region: CASSLAGTGDEKLFF. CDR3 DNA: TGTGCCAGCAGTTTGGCCGGGACAGGGGATGAAAAACTGTTTTTT.

In DNA, the CDR3 is TGTGCCAGCAGTTTCTTCGGGGCCAACGTCCTGACTTTC. This gives the protein CASSFFGANVLTF. V usage is TRBV28 and J usage is TRBJ2-6; D ambiguous. The V gene's germline CDR1 is MDHEN and CDR2 SYDVKM. The CDR3 runs to 13 residues. Trimming took off 3 bases at V and 4 bases at J, with 4 bases between the two ends.

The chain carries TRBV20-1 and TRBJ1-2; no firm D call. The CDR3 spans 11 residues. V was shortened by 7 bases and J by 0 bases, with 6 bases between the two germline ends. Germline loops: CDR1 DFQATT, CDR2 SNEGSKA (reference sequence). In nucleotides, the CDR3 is TGCAGTGGGGAGACTAACTATGGCTACACCTTC. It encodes CSGETNYGYTF.

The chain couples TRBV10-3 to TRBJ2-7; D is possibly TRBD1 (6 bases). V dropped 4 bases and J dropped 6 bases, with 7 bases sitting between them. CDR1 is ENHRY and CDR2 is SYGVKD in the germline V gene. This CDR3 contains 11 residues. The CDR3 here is CAISGGPEQYF. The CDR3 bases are TGTGCCATCAGTGGGGGGCCCGAGCAGTACTTC.

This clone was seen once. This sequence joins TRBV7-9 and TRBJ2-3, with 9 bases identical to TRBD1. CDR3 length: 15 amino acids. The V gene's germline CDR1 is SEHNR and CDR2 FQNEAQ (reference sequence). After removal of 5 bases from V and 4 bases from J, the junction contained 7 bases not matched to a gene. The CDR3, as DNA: TGTGCCAGCAGCCCCGCTGGACAGGGGTCAGATACGCAGTATTTT. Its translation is CASSPAGQGSDTQYF.

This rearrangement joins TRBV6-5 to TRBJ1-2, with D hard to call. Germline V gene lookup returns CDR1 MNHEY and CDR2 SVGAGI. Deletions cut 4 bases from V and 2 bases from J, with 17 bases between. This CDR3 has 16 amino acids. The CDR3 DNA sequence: TGTGCCAGCAGTTCGAGCCTTTTGGAGGAAAACTATGGCTACACCTTC. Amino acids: CASSSSLLEENYGYTF.

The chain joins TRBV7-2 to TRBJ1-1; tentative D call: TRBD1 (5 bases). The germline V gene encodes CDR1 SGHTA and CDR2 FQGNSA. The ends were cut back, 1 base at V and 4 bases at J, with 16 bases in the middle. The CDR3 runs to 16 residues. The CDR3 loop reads CASSLVLAGRSTEAFF. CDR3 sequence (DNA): TGTGCCAGCAGCTTAGTCTTAGCAGGGAGGAGCACTGAAGCTTTCTTT. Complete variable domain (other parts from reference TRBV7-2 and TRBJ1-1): GAGVSQSPSNKVTEKGKDVELRCDPISGHTALYWYRQSLGQGLEFLIYFQGNSAPDKSGLPSDRFSAERTGGSVSTLTIQRTQQEDSAVYLCASSLVLAGRSTEAFFGQGTRLTVV.

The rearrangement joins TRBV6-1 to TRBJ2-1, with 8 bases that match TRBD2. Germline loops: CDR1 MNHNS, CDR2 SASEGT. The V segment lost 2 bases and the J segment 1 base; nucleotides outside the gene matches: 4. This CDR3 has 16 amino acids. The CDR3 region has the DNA TGTGCCAGCAGTGAATTTGGGACTAGTTCCTACAATGAGCAGTTCTTC. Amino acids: CASSEFGTSSYNEQFF.

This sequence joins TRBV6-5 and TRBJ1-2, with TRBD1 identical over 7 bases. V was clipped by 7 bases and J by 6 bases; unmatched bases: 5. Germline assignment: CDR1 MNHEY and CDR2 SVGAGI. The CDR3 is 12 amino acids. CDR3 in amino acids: CASTRTGDGYTF. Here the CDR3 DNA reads TGTGCCAGCACCAGGACAGGCGATGGCTACACCTTC.

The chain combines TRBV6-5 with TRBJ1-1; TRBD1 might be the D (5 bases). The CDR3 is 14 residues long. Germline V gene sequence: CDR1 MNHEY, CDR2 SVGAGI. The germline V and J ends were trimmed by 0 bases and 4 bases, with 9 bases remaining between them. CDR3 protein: CASSYSGVGTEAFF. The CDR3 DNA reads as TGTGCCAGCAGTTACTCAGGGGTTGGCACTGAAGCTTTCTTT.

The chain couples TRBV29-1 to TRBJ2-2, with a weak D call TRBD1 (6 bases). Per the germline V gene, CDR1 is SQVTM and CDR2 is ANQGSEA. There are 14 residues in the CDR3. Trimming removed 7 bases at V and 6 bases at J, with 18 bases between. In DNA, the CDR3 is TGCAGCGCCCACCGGGACACCGGGCCCGGGGAGCTGTTTTTT. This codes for CSAHRDTGPGELFF.

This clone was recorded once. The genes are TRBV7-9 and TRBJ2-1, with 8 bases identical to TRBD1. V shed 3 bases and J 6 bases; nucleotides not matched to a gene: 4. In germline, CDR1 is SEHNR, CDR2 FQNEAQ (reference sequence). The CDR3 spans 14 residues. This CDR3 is CASSLSGTGNEQFF. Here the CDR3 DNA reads TGTGCCAGCAGCTTGTCCGGGACAGGCAATGAGCAGTTCTTC.

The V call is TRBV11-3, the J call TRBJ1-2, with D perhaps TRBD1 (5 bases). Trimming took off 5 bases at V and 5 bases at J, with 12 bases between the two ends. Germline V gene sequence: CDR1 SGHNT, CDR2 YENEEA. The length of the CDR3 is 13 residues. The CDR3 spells CASSRGGDYGYTF. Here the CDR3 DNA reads TGTGCCAGCAGCAGGGGAGGAGATTATGGCTACACCTTC.

The CDR3 DNA is TGTGCCAGCAGTGGAACTAGCGGGGGCTTACACTACGAGCAGTACTTC. It yields the protein CASSGTSGGLHYEQYF. The rearrangement joins TRBV28 to TRBJ2-7; TRBD2 matches 11 bases. This CDR3 has 16 residues. The V gene end was trimmed by 5 bases and the J gene end by 3 bases; junction bases not matched to a gene: 9. Germline V CDR1 and CDR2: MDHEN, SYDVKM.

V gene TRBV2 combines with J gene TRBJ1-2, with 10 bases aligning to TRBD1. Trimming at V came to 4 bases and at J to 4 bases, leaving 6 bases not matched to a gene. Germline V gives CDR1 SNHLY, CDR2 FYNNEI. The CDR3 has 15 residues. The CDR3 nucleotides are TGTGCCAGCAGTGCGGACAGGGGGTCTCTCTATGGCTACACCTTC. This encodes CASSADRGSLYGYTF.

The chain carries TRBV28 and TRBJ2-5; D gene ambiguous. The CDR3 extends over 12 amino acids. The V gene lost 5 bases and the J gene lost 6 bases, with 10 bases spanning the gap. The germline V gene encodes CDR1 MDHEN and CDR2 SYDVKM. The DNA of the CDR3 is TGTGCCAGCAGTCCCTCTAGGAAGACCCAGTACTTC. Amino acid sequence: CASSPSRKTQYF.

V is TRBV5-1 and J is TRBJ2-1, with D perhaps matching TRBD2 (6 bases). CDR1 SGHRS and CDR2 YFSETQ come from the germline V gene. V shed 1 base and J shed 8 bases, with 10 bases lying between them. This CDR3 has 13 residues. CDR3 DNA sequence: TGCGCCAGCAGCTTGTGGGGCGGGGATGAGCAGTTCTTC. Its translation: CASSLWGGDEQFF.

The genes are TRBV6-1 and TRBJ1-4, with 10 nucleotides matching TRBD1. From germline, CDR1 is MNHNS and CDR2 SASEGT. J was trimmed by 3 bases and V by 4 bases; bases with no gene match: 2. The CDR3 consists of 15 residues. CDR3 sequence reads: CASSGQGAPNEKLFF. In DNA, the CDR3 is TGTGCCAGCAGTGGACAGGGGGCACCTAATGAAAAACTGTTTTTT.